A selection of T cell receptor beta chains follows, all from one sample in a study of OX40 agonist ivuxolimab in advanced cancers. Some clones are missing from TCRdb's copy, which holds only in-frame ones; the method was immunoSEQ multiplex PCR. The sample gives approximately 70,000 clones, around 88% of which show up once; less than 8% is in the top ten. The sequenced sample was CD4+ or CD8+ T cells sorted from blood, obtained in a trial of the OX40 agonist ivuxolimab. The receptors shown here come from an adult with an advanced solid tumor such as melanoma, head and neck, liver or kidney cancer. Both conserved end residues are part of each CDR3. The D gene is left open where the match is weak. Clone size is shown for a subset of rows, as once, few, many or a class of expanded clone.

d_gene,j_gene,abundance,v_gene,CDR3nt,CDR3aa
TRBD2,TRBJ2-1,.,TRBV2,TGTGCCAGCAACGCGGGAGGGTTTAATGAGCGGTTCTTC,CASNAGGFNERFF
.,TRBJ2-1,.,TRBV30,TGTGCCTGGAGCCGCGGGACTTCCCACAATGAGCAGTTCTTC,CAWSRGTSHNEQFF
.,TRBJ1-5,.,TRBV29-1,TGCAGCGTTGTCCCAAATGGGGTAGGGGGAAATCAGCCCCAGCATTTT,CSVVPNGVGGNQPQHF
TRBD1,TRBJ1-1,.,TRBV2,TGTGCCAGCAGTACCGGGACAGGGGGCTATGAAGCTTTCTTT,CASSTGTGGYEAFF
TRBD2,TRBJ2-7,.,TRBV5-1,TGCGCCAGCAGACCGACTAGCGGTACCTACGAGCAGTACTTC,CASRPTSGTYEQYF
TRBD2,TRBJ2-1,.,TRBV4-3,TGCGCCAGCAGCCAAGCTCCCCGGACTAGCGCCTCCTACAATGAGCAGTTCTTC,CASSQAPRTSASYNEQFF
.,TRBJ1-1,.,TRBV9,TGTGCCAGCAGCGAAGGGCGAGAGGGGAACACTGAAGCTTTCTTT,CASSEGREGNTEAFF
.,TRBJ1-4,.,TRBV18,TGTGCCAGCTCAGCACGGCGGCAGAGCAGTGAAAAACTGTTTTTT,CASSARRQSSEKLFF
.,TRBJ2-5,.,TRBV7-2,TGTGCCAGCAGACTAAGTCTCAGGGGTGAGACCCAGTACTTC,CASRLSLRGETQYF
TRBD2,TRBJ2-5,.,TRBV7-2,TGTGCCAGCAGCTTGTCCGTGACTAGCGGGAAGAAAGAGACCCAGTACTTC,CASSLSVTSGKKETQYF
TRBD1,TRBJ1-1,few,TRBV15,TGTGCCACCAGCAGAGTCAGGGGACAGGGGGACACTGAAGCTTTCTTT,CATSRVRGQGDTEAFF
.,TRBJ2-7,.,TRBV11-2,TGTGCCAGCAGCTCCCGGACTACCTACGAGCAGTACTTC,CASSSRTTYEQYF
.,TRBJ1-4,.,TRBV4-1,TGCGCCAGCAGCCAAGATAAGTTCAGTGCAACTAATGAAAAACTGTTTTTT,CASSQDKFSATNEKLFF
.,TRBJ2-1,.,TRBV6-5,TGTGCCAGCAGTAATCCTAATGAGCAGTTCTTC,CASSNPNEQFF
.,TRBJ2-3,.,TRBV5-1,TGCGCCAGCAGCTTGACAGTGGGAGGAGCAGATACGCAGTATTTT,CASSLTVGGADTQYF
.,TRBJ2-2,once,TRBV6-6,TGTGCCAGCAGTCCGGGGACAACTAACACCGGGGAGCTGTTTTTT,CASSPGTTNTGELFF
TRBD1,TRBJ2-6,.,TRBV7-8,TGTGCCAGCAGTCAACAGGGGTACTCTGGGGCCAACGTCCTGACTTTC,CASSQQGYSGANVLTF
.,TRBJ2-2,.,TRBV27,TGTGCCAGCAGAAACCCTTTCCGGACCGGGGAGCTGTTTTTT,CASRNPFRTGELFF
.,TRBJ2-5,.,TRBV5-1,TGCGCCAGCAGCGCAACCGGGAAACGCTATGGAGAGACCCAGTACTTC,CASSATGKRYGETQYF
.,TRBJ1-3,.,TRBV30,TGTGCCTGGGCCAGGGGTTATTCTGGAAACACCATATATTTT,CAWARGYSGNTIYF
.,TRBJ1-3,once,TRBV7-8,TGTGCCAGCAGCCCGCAGGGAAACACCATATATTTT,CASSPQGNTIYF
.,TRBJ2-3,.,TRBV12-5,TGTGCTAGTGGTACCGATCTAGCGTGGGCCACTCCCACACCTCCAGATACGCAGTATTTT,CASGTDLAWATPTPPDTQYF
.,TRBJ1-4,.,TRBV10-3,TGTGCCATCAGTGAAACAGAGATTAATGAAAAACTGTTTTTT,CAISETEINEKLFF
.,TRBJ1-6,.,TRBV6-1,TGTGCCAGCAGTCCAAGGGGCCTTGATAATTCACCCCTCCACTTT,CASSPRGLDNSPLHF
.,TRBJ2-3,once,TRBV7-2,TGTGCCAGCACTCTAGCCCCCGGGACTCAGAGGGATACGCAGTATTTT,CASTLAPGTQRDTQYF
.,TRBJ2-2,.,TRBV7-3,TGTGCCAGCAGCTTACAGCCAGGGGTACCCGGGGAGCTGTTTTTT,CASSLQPGVPGELFF
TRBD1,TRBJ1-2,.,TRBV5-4,TGTGCCAGCAGTTATGGGACAGGTTTCCGCGGCTACACCTTC,CASSYGTGFRGYTF
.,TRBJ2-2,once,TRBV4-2,TGTGCCAGCAGCCAAGATTTAGGGACAACGAACACCGGGGAGCTGTTTTTT,CASSQDLGTTNTGELFF
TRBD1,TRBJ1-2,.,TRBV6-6,TGTGCCAGCAGTCGGGACAGTAACTCTAACTATGGCTACACCTTC,CASSRDSNSNYGYTF
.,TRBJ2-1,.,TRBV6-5,TGTGCCAGCAGTTACCCGTGGGGGAGTGAGCAGTTCTTC,CASSYPWGSEQFF
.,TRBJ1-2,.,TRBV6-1,TGTGCCAGCCGAGACTCCCAGGGCGACTATGGCTACACCTTC,CASRDSQGDYGYTF
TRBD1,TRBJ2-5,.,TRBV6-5,TGTGCCAGCAGTGGACAGGGGTACCAAGAGACCCAGTACTTC,CASSGQGYQETQYF
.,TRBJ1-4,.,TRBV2,TGTGCCAGCAGCAGGGATAGGGAAAAACTGTTTTTT,CASSRDREKLFF
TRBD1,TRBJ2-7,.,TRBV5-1,TGCGCCAGCAGCTTGGGGGACAGACCCTACGAGCAGTACTTC,CASSLGDRPYEQYF
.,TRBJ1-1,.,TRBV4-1,TGCGCCAGCAGCGCGAGAGGGGACCTAGTTCCCTCTGAAGCTTTCTTT,CASSARGDLVPSEAFF
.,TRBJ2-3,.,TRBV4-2,TGTGCCAGCAGCCAAGAGAAAAGAAAGTATTTT,CASSQEKRKYF
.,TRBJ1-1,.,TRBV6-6,TGTGCCAGCAGTTACCAGGGCCCGAACACTGAAGCTTTCTTT,CASSYQGPNTEAFF
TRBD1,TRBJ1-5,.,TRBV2,TGTGCCAGCAGCCCGGAAGGGGGCGCGGGCAATCAGCCCCAGCATTTT,CASSPEGGAGNQPQHF
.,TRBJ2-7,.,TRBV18,TGTGCCAGCTCACCACAACGACTGACTACAACATTGTACGAGCAGTACTTC,CASSPQRLTTTLYEQYF
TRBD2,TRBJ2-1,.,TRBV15,TGTGCCACCAGCAGAGGATCTAGCGGTCATGAGCAGTTCTTC,CATSRGSSGHEQFF
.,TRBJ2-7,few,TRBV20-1,TGCAGTGCGAAGGGGAGGTACGAGCAGTACTTC,CSAKGRYEQYF
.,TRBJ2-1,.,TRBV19,TGTGCCAGTAGTAAACCCTTTCCGACCTACAATGAGCAGTTCTTC,CASSKPFPTYNEQFF
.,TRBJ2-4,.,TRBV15,TGTGCCACCAGCAGAGGAGGACTCGGGGACACCTTAGCCAAAAACATTCAGTACTTC,CATSRGGLGDTLAKNIQYF
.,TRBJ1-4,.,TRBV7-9,TGTGCCAGCAGCAGAGGACAAAATAATGAAAAACTGTTTTTT,CASSRGQNNEKLFF
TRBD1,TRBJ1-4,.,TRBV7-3,TGTGCCAGCAGCTTGGACAGGCAGATGAATGAAAAACTGTTTTTT,CASSLDRQMNEKLFF
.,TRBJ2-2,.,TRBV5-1,TGCGCCAGCAGCTCCCCGTCTGGCAGGGCGCTTAACACCGGGGAGCTGTTTTTT,CASSSPSGRALNTGELFF
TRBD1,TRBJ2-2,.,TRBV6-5,TGTGCCAGCAGTATACAGGGGGTCACCGGGGAGCTGTTTTTT,CASSIQGVTGELFF
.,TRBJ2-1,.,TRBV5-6,TGTGCCAGCAGCTTGGGGCTAGCTGGTGAGCAGTTCTTC,CASSLGLAGEQFF
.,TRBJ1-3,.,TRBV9,TGTGCCAGCAGCTACGATTCTGGAAACACCATATATTTT,CASSYDSGNTIYF
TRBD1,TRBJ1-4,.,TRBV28,TGTGCCAGCGGACAGGGGGGCAATGAAAAACTGTTTTTT,CASGQGGNEKLFF
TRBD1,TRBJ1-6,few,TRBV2,TGTGCCAGCAAGGACAGGGGGCAGGGTTCACCCCTCCACTTT,CASKDRGQGSPLHF
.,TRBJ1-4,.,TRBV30,TGTGCCTGGAGTGTCCGAGGGGAAAAACTGTTTTTT,CAWSVRGEKLFF
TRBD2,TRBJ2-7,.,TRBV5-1,TGCGCCAGCAGCTTGGGGCCTAGCGGGGCCTCCTACGAGCAGTACTTC,CASSLGPSGASYEQYF
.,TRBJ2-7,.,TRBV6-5,TGTGCCAGCAGCCTCGGGCAGGGGTTGTACGAGCAGTACTTC,CASSLGQGLYEQYF
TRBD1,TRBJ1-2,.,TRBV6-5,TGTGCCAGCAGAGAGACAGGGAGCTATGGCTACACCTTC,CASRETGSYGYTF
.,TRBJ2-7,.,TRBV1,TGCACCAGCAGCCAACGCCACCGGGACAGGTCCTACTACGAGCAGTACTTC,CTSSQRHRDRSYYEQYF
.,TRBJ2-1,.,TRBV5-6,TGTGCCAGCAGCCCCTACATGAGTTCCTACAATGAGCAGTTCTTC,CASSPYMSSYNEQFF
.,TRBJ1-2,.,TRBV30,TGTGCCTGGAGTGTACAGGGAGTCGGCGGCTACACCTTC,CAWSVQGVGGYTF
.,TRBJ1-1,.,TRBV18,TGTGCCAGCTCACCGGAGGGGATACAAATGAACACTGAAGCTTTCTTT,CASSPEGIQMNTEAFF